This T cell receptor (beta chain) was found in a study of Ad26.COV2.S vaccination and SARS-CoV-2 variants. Study in general: Once, or twice with 56 days between doses, Ad26.COV2.S was given intramuscularly.

Germline CDR1 and CDR2: MNHNY and SVGAGI (reference sequence). CDR3 length: 11 residues. Trimming left V 4 bases short and J 3 bases short, with 2 bases between. Here immunoSEQ multiplex PCR was the method, and the copy in TCRdb shows in-frame clones only, minus some. The table lists around 250,000 clones, 70% to 90% of them singletons, with 2.9% in the top ten. Noted treatment: over 15 received Ad26.COV2.S at low or high dose, single or two shots; roughly 5 received placebo; per-sample allocation not given. After the first vaccine or placebo injection, samples were drawn on day 63. An Ad26 vector that expressed Wuhan-strain SARS-CoV-2 spike constituted the vaccine.

V gene TRBV6-6 combines with J gene TRBJ2-3; D gene ambiguous. Sample: peripheral blood, taken in a trial of Ad26.COV2.S vaccine versus placebo. The receptor was isolated from a person aged 18 to 59 who received the Ad26.COV2.S COVID-19 vaccine or a placebo. CDR3 region: CASSSTDTQYF. The CDR3 DNA sequence: TGTGCCAGCAGTTCGACAGATACGCAGTATTTT.